The 14 T cell receptor beta chains below all came from one sample that was sequenced in a study of T cells expressing NK-cell markers. TCRdb processed the 5' RACE reads again and assigns one entry to each CDR3 protein, with no DNA. The sample includes about 180,000 distinct CDR3 sequences. The sequenced sample consisted of blood T cells: a sorted CD56 or NKG2C T cell subset, CD4+ or CD8+ T cells, or bulk PBMC T cells (not recorded which). The origin of the receptors is a man aged 18-70 years in good health.

The V gene is TRBV7-8, the J gene TRBJ1-6; the D call from TCRdb, TRBD1, cannot be confirmed without DNA. Germline V gene lookup returns CDR1 SGHVS and CDR2 FQNEAQ. The CDR3 is 18 residues long. CDR3 residues: CASSPPGQGDSYNSPLHF.

J is TRBJ1-5 and V is TRBV7-6. This CDR3 comprises 20 residues. CDR1 is SGHVS, CDR2 FNYEAQ, per germline. CDR3 loop: CASSLAPGRDQPRNNQPQHF.

The CDR3 is CASSFTDSQYEQYF. The chain carries TRBV7-9 and TRBJ2-7; TCRdb indicates TRBD1, and absent DNA this call remains unverified. The CDR3 is made up of 14 amino acids. The V gene's germline CDR1 is SEHNR and CDR2 FQNEAQ (reference sequence).

This chain joins TRBV6-2 or TRBV6-3 and TRBJ1-2; as DNA is missing, the TRBD1 call by TCRdb cannot be tested. CDR1 is MNHEY and CDR2 is SVGEGT in the germline V gene. The CDR3 runs 15 residues. CDR3 sequence: CASSYWISGFYGYTF.

This rearrangement joins TRBV20-1 to TRBJ2-3; TCRdb outputs TRBD1, but without DNA this stays unchecked. The V gene's germline CDR1 is DFQATT and CDR2 SNEGSKA (reference sequence). This CDR3 comprises 16 residues. Here the CDR3 reads CSARDRTGLSTDTQYF.

V is TRBV5-5 and J is TRBJ1-1; absent DNA, TCRdb's TRBD1 call cannot be checked. The length of the CDR3 is 14 residues. Germline values: CDR1 SGHKS, CDR2 YYEKEE (reference sequence). CDR3 loop: CASSLSQGAPEAFF.

CDR3 sequence: CASPGAGAYEQYF. The gene calls are TRBV30 and TRBJ2-7; the D call of TRBD2 rests on TCRdb alone, since no DNA is present to check it. The length of the CDR3 is 13 residues. Germline CDR1 GTSNPN, CDR2 SVGIG (reference sequence). Using reference TRBV30 and TRBJ2-7 for the parts outside the CDR3, the full variable domain is SQTIHQWPATLVQPVGSPLSLECTVEGTSNPNLYWYRQAAGRGLQLLFYSVGIGQISSEVPQNLSASRPQDRQFILSSKKLLLSDSGFYLCASPGAGAYEQYFGPGTRLTVT.

The chain links TRBV5-6 to TRBJ2-7; no DNA is available, so the TRBD1 call from TCRdb remains unchecked. CDR1 is SGHDT and CDR2 is YYEEEE in the germline V gene. The CDR3 is 15 amino acids. The CDR3 sequence is CASSLVGRVTTEQYF.

This chain connects TRBV2 to TRBJ1-2. Germline V gene sequence: CDR1 SNHLY, CDR2 FYNNEI. The CDR3 contains 12 residues. This CDR3 is CASSNRRNGYTF.

This chain joins TRBV20-1 and TRBJ1-5; checking the TCRdb D call of TRBD1 is not possible without DNA. The germline gives CDR1 DFQATT, CDR2 SNEGSKA (reference sequence). The length of the CDR3 is 15 residues. The CDR3 is CSACQIGTDAQPQHF.

Here the CDR3 reads CASSHPTGQRETQYF. The gene calls are TRBV18 and TRBJ2-5; TCRdb picks TRBD1, but there is no DNA to check that call. CDR1 is KGHSH, CDR2 LQKENI, per germline. This CDR3 region has 15 residues.

This chain links TRBV27 with TRBJ2-5; TCRdb designates TRBD1, a call that cannot be tested without DNA. The CDR3 totals 14 residues. Germline-derived CDR1 and CDR2 are MNHEY and SMNVEV (reference sequence). The CDR3 is CASSFRTQQETQYF.

This chain's CDR3 is CASSSTVTGELFF. The J gene is TRBJ2-2, the V gene TRBV7-2. The CDR3 sequence is 13 residues long. CDR1 is SGHTA and CDR2 is FQGNSA in the germline V gene.

The chain carries TRBV27 and TRBJ1-1. CDR3 length: 13 amino acids. The V gene's germline CDR1 is MNHEY and CDR2 SMNVEV (reference sequence). The CDR3 loop is CASSADEYAEAFF.